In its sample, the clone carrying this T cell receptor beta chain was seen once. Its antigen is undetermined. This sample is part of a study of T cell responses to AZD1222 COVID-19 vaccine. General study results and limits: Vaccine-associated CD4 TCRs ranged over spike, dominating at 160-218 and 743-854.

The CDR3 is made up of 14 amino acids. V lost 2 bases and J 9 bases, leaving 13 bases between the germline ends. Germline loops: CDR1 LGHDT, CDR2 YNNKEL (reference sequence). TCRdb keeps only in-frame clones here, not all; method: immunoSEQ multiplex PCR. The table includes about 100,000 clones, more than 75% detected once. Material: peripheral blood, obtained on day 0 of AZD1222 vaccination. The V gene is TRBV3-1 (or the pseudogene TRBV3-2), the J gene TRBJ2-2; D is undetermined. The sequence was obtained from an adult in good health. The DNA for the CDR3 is TGTGCCAGCAGCCAAAGGGTCCCCGGTAGGGAGCTGTTTTTT. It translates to CASSQRVPGRELFF.